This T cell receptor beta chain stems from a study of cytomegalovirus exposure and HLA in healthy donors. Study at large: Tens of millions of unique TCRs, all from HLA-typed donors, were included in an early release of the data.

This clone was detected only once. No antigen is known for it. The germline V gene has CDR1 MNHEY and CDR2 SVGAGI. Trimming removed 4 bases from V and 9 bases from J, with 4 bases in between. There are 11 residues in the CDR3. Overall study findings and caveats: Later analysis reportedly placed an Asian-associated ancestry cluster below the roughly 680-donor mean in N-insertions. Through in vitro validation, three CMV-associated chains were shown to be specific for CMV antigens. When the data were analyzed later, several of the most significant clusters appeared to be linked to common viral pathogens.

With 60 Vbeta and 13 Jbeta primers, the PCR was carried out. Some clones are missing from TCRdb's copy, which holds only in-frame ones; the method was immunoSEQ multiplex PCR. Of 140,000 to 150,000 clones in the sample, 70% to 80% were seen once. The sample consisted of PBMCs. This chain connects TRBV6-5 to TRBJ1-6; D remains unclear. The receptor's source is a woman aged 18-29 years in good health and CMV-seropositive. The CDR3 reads CASSSGSPLHF. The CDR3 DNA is TGTGCCAGCAGTTCGGGTTCACCCCTCCACTTT.